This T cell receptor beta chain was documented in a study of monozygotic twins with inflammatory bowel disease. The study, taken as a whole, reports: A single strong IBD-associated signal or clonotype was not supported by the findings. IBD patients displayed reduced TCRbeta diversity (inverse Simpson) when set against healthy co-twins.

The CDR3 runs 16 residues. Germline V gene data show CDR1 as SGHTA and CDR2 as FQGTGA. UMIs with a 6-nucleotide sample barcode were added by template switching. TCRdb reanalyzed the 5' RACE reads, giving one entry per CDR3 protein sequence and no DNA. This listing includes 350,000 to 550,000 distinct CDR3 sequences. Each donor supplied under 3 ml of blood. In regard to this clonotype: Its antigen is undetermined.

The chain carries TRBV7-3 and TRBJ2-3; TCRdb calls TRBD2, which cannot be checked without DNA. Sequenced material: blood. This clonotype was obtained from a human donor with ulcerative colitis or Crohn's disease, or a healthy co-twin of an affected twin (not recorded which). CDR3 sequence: CASSPLASGSTDTQYF.